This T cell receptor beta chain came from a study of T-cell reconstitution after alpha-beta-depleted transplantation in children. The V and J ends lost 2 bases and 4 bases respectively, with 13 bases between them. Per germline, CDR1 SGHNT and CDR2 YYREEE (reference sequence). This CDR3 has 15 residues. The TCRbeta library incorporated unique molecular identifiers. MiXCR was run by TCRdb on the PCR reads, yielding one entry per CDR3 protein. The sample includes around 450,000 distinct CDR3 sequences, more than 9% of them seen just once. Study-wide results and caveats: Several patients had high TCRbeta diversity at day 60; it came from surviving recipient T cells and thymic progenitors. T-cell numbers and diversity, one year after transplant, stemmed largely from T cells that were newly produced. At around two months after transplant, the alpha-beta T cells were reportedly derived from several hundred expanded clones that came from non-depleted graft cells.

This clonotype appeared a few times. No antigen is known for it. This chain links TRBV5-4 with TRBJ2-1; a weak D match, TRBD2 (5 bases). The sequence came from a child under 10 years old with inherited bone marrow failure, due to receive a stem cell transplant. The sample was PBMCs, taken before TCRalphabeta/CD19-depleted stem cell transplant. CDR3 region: CASSFIGGQYNEQFF. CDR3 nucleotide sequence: TGTGCCAGCAGCTTTATAGGCGGGCAATACAATGAGCAGTTCTTC.